This T cell receptor beta chain was identified in a study of blood T cell repertoires in COVID-19. In the study's own analysis: Cell counts per sample came from amplifying reference gene primers. Some clones are missing from TCRdb's copy, which holds only in-frame ones; the method was immunoSEQ multiplex PCR. V and J calls and clone size follow that table, whereas D and trimming were derived from the DNA. The sample records about 48,000 clones, around 80% being singletons. The sequenced material came from peripheral blood. The clonotype originates from a man aged 65 to 85 with acute or convalescent COVID-19.

DNA of the CDR3: TGTGCCAGCAGCGTAGAGGCAGGGATGGAGACCCAGTACTTC. Protein sequence: CASSVEAGMETQYF. The chain links TRBV9 to TRBJ2-5, with D possibly matching TRBD1 (5 bases). V lost 0 bases, J lost 5 bases, and 11 bases lay in between. The CDR3 length is 14 residues. The germline V gene has CDR1 SGDLS and CDR2 YYNGEE.